This TCR beta chain was identified during a study of T cells in Graves' hyperthyroidism and ophthalmopathy. Study background: Peripheral blood was obtained at initial diagnosis, preceding any treatment.

Patients with uncontrolled infections, other autoimmune diseases, pregnancy or lactation were excluded. In making diagnoses, clinical symptoms, serum thyroxine and TRAb, thyroid ultrasound and orbital computed tomography were all used. The CDR3 length is 14 residues. CDR1 is MNHEY and CDR2 is SMNVEV in the germline V gene (reference sequence). J gave up 0 bases and V 6 bases, and 2 bases lay outside the gene matches. Notes on the study in general: Clonotypes that were expanded in thyroid above 0.001 mostly appeared in blood too.

Authors of the study amplified TCR beta CDR3 regions from RNA transcripts. RT-PCR in the first round (using the HTBI primer set) targeted the TCR CDR3. One entry per CDR3 protein, called by TCRdb with MiXCR from the multiplex PCR reads. The sample carries hundreds of thousands of distinct CDR3 sequences, more than 14% recorded once. This clonotype was observed many times. No antigen is known for it. The chain uses TRBV27 and TRBJ1-5; 7 bases match TRBD1. This TCR derives from a woman aged 45-59 years with Graves' ophthalmopathy. The sequenced sample consisted of blood. CDR3 residues: CASRGTASNQPQHF. CDR3 sequence (DNA): TGTGCCAGCAGGGGGACAGCTAGCAATCAGCCCCAGCATTTT.